The clone carrying this TCR beta chain was detected only a few times. This sample's time point: patch test 1, 2 weeks after DPC sensitization. Treatment denoted: therapeutic diphenylcyclopropenone sensitization with weekly scalp DPC. As the library was built, unique molecular identifiers were attached to individual cDNA molecules. MiXCR, applied by TCRdb to the RACE reads, yields one record per CDR3 protein. The profile shows 180,000 or so distinct CDR3 sequences, around 13% of them singletons. This CDR3 has 14 residues. CDR1 and CDR2 from the germline V gene are SGHAT and FQNNGV. Trimming shortened V by 1 base and J by 8 bases, and 12 bases separated the two germline ends. The record originates from a study of human T cells and chemical hapten exposure. Overall study context: Small volume differences among pooled libraries mainly caused per-sample TCR yield variation.

The sequences come from whole blood, collected in connection with sensitization to the hapten diphenylcyclopropenone (DPC). The chain joins TRBV11-2 to TRBJ2-1; TRBD1 or TRBD2 may be the D gene (6 bases each). The source of this sequence is a woman aged 25 to 45 with alopecia areata. Some clones in this sample may be carry-over from other donors' samples. The CDR3 DNA is TGTGCCAGCAGCTTAGGAGAGAGGGGGGATGAGCAGTTCTTC. As protein: CASSLGERGDEQFF.